The next 27 T cell receptor beta chains were all read from a single sample in a study of response to subunit inactivated influenza vaccine. TCRdb reprocessed the RT-PCR reads via MiXCR and lists one record per CDR3 protein. The table shows 600,000 to 700,000 distinct CDR3 sequences, with 12% to 15% occurring only once. This specimen was PBMCs from blood, taken less than 15 days before vaccination. These receptors were obtained from a man in his fifties who received an inactivated influenza vaccine.

The chain combines TRBV4-3 with TRBJ2-1; 9 nucleotides align to TRBD2. Germline V lookup: CDR1 LGHNA, CDR2 YSLEER. The CDR3 has 15 residues. The V segment lost 0 bases and the J segment 7 bases; nucleotides outside the gene matches: 4. The DNA of the CDR3 is TGCGCCAGCAGCCAAGAACCTAGCGGGGAAAATGAGCAGTTCTTC. As protein: CASSQEPSGENEQFF.

Many counts were recorded for this clonotype. The chain uses TRBV12-3 or TRBV12-4 and TRBJ2-5, with D unclear. Trimming removed 3 bases at V and 5 bases at J, with 16 bases between. CDR3 size: 15 residues. The CDR3 sequence: CASSFSLGPGETQYF. The CDR3, as DNA: TGTGCCAGCAGTTTTAGTTTAGGCCCCGGTGAGACCCAGTACTTC.

In its sample, this clonotype was seen a few times. The rearrangement joins TRBV28 to TRBJ2-3, with TRBD2 matching over 13 bases. CDR3 length: 16 amino acids. V was clipped by 5 bases and J by 4 bases; unmatched bases: 6. Germline V CDR1 and CDR2: MDHEN, SYDVKM. This chain's CDR3 is CASSETGLAGPDTQYF. CDR3 DNA: TGTGCCAGCAGTGAAACGGGACTAGCGGGACCAGATACGCAGTATTTT.

This clonotype was observed a handful of times. The DNA for the CDR3 is TGCGCCAGCAGGACGGAGGGTATTGATGAAAAACTGTTTTTT. Its translation is CASRTEGIDEKLFF. The chain carries TRBV5-1 and TRBJ1-4; D is unresolved. V dropped 5 bases and J dropped 6 bases, with 14 bases sitting between them. The CDR3 spans 14 residues. Germline V lookup: CDR1 SGHRS, CDR2 YFSETQ.

The CDR3, as DNA: TGTGCCAGTGGGAGAAGCGGGAGTAGTGAGCAGTTCTTC. As protein: CASGRSGSSEQFF. This chain uses TRBV12-3 or TRBV12-4 with TRBJ2-1; 8 nucleotides match TRBD2. The CDR3 has 13 amino acids. The ends lost 9 bases at V and 9 bases at J; junction bases unmatched: 10.

This clonotype was observed many times. The chain joins TRBV20-1 to TRBJ2-1; D tentatively fits TRBD1 or TRBD2 (5 bases each). Germline-derived CDR1 and CDR2 are DFQATT and SNEGSKA (reference sequence). V lost 0 bases to trimming and J lost 5 bases, with 14 bases between them. The CDR3 runs to 15 residues. The CDR3 DNA reads TGCAGTGCTAGAGATCGGGGCACTTTTAACAATGAGCAGTTCTTC. This sequence encodes CSARDRGTFNNEQFF.

CDR3 nucleotide sequence: TGTGCCAGCTCACCCGGGGCCTCCGTCGAGCAGTACTTC. It translates to CASSPGASVEQYF. This chain links TRBV18 with TRBJ2-7; D could derive from TRBD1 or TRBD2 (5 bases each). The CDR3 loop spans 13 amino acids. The V end lost 3 bases, the J end lost 6 bases, and 12 bases lay between the germline ends. Per the germline V gene, CDR1 is KGHSH and CDR2 is LQKENI.

This clonotype turned up a few times. V usage is TRBV2 and J usage is TRBJ1-1; 7 bases are shared with TRBD1. Germline assignment: CDR1 SNHLY and CDR2 FYNNEI. V trimming: 9 bases; J trimming: 7 bases; junction bases outside the gene matches: 8. CDR3 length: 12 residues. CDR3 sequence reads: CASLGGAYEAFF. In DNA, the CDR3 is TGTGCCAGTCTAGGGGGCGCTTATGAAGCTTTCTTT.

The CDR3 spells CASRPTGTNYGYTF. The CDR3 nucleotides read TGTGCCAGCAGACCTACAGGTACGAACTATGGCTACACCTTC. This chain links TRBV6-2 or TRBV6-3 with TRBJ1-2; weak D call: TRBD1 (5 bases). V was trimmed by 6 bases and J by 2 bases, leaving 13 bases between them. The germline V gene has CDR1 MNHEY and CDR2 SVGEGT. The CDR3 consists of 14 residues.

This clonotype was seen repeatedly, ten times or more. This chain links TRBV28 with TRBJ1-3; D not resolved. The CDR3 extends over 15 amino acids. V lost 5 bases, J lost 3 bases, and 14 bases lay in between. The germline V gene encodes CDR1 MDHEN and CDR2 SYDVKM. The CDR3, as DNA: TGTGCCAGCAGTCCACCCCGGGTGGGTGGAAACACCATATATTTT. Translation: CASSPPRVGGNTIYF.

Comments on this clonotype: It is likely a read error, because the conserved phenylalanine at the end of the CDR3 is missing. The chain is built from TRBV4-1 and TRBJ2-3; D unresolved. Deletions cut 0 bases from V and 2 bases from J, with 12 bases between. CDR3 length: 16 residues. CDR1 is MGHRA and CDR2 is YSYEKL in the germline V gene. The CDR3 sequence is CASSQDHMAITDTQYL. DNA for the CDR3: TGCGCCAGCAGCCAAGATCACATGGCCATCACAGATACGCAGTATCTT.

This clonotype was found a few times. This rearrangement joins TRBV20-1 to TRBJ1-5, with 7 bases matching TRBD1. The junction had 9 bases not matched to a gene; V was cut back by 5 bases and J by 8 bases. Germline lookup yields CDR1 DFQATT and CDR2 SNEGSKA (reference sequence). The CDR3 is made up of 13 amino acids. The DNA for the CDR3 is TGCAGTGCTGACCGACAGGGAATAAAGCCCCAGCATTTT. The encoded protein is CSADRQGIKPQHF.

The sample holds a few counts of this clonotype. The J gene is TRBJ2-1, the V gene TRBV24-1, with D possibly being TRBD1 or TRBD2 (6 bases each). Germline loops: CDR1 KGHDR, CDR2 SFDVKD. The V and J ends lost 3 bases and 5 bases respectively, with 19 bases between them. The CDR3 has 17 amino acids. The CDR3 DNA is TGTGCCACCAGTGATGGGATGAGGGGGAGGCGGAACAATGAGCAGTTCTTC. Protein: CATSDGMRGRRNNEQFF.

This clonotype occurred a few times. As DNA, the CDR3 is TGTGCCAGCACCCGGACAGGGGCTTATGGCTACACCTTC. The encoded protein is CASTRTGAYGYTF. The chain links TRBV6-2 or TRBV6-3 to TRBJ1-2; 9 positions agree with TRBD1. The ends lost 7 bases at V and 5 bases at J; junction bases unmatched: 5. Germline assignment: CDR1 MNHEY and CDR2 SVGEGT. CDR3 length: 13 amino acids.

The table lists this clonotype with a few counts. V and J are TRBV5-1 and TRBJ2-7; the match to TRBD2 covers 10 bases. Per the germline V gene, CDR1 is SGHRS and CDR2 is YFSETQ. The CDR3 extends over 16 amino acids. Trimming took 0 bases from V and 1 from J; bases not matched to a gene: 4. The CDR3 spells CASSLGALAGSYEQYF. In nucleotides, the CDR3 is TGCGCCAGCAGCTTGGGGGCACTAGCGGGATCCTACGAGCAGTACTTC.

This clonotype appeared a few times. The V call is TRBV10-3, the J call TRBJ1-2; D call uncertain. V gave up 5 bases and J gave up 1 base, with 5 bases separating them. The CDR3 sequence is 12 residues long. Germline CDR1 is ENHRY and CDR2 is SYGVKD. The CDR3 reads CAISHDNYGYTF. Here the CDR3 DNA reads TGTGCCATCAGTCACGATAACTATGGCTACACCTTC.

This clonotype was observed at least ten times. This CDR3 reads CSVERFKRVLPISQNIQYF. The CDR3, as DNA: TGCAGCGTTGAAAGGTTTAAGCGGGTTCTTCCGATTAGCCAAAACATTCAGTACTTC. This chain connects TRBV29-1 to TRBJ2-4; tentative D call: TRBD2 (6 bases). V gave up 2 bases and J gave up 5 bases, with 28 bases separating them. This CDR3 is 19 amino acids long. The V gene's germline CDR1 is SQVTM and CDR2 ANQGSEA.

This clonotype was detected only a few times. The chain couples TRBV28 to TRBJ2-3; 9 nucleotides align to TRBD1. This CDR3 comprises 19 residues. J was trimmed by 2 bases and V by 4 bases; bases with no gene match: 16. CDR1 MDHEN and CDR2 SYDVKM come from the germline V gene. The CDR3 spells CASSSHIQYRGRVTDTQYF. The CDR3, as DNA: TGTGCCAGCAGTTCCCACATCCAATACAGGGGGCGAGTCACAGATACGCAGTATTTT.

This clonotype occurred a few times. This chain links TRBV19 with TRBJ2-1; 10 nucleotides line up with TRBD2. The CDR3 contains 17 residues. CDR1 is LNHDA and CDR2 is SQIVND in the germline V gene (reference sequence). The junction had 5 bases not matched to a gene; V was cut back by 3 bases and J by 0 bases. The CDR3 bases are TGTGCCAGTAGTATTACTACTAGCGGGACCTCCTACAATGAGCAGTTCTTC. Its protein is CASSITTSGTSYNEQFF.

The chain couples TRBV6-2 or TRBV6-3 to TRBJ2-1, with 7 positions matching TRBD2. The V gene's germline CDR1 is MNHEY and CDR2 SVGEGT. This CDR3 is 17 amino acids long. The trim removed 0 bases at V and 5 bases at J, leaving 10 bases unmatched. The CDR3 DNA sequence: TGTGCCAGCAGTTACTCAAGGGGACTAAATACGGACAATGAGCAGTTCTTC. As protein: CASSYSRGLNTDNEQFF.

This clonotype has only a few counts. The V and J genes are TRBV7-2 and TRBJ2-7, with D unresolved. The V and J ends lost 1 base and 0 bases respectively, with 7 bases between them. There are 14 residues in the CDR3. Germline CDR1 and CDR2: SGHTA and FQGNSA. In DNA, the CDR3 is TGTGCCAGCAGCTTAGTTAGCCACTCCTACGAGCAGTACTTC. Translating gives CASSLVSHSYEQYF.

In this sample, this clonotype turned up a few times. The chain employs TRBV12-3 or TRBV12-4 and TRBJ1-4; D is possibly TRBD1 (5 bases). V lost 4 bases to trimming and J lost 4 bases, with 10 bases between them. The length of the CDR3 is 14 residues. CDR3 protein: CASSSGGSNEKLFF. The CDR3 DNA reads TGTGCCAGCAGTTCGGGGGGGAGTAATGAAAAACTGTTTTTT.

This clonotype was observed a handful of times. The chain's CDR3 is CASSLDRVGANVLTF. The CDR3 nucleotides are TGTGCCAGCAGCCTCGACAGGGTCGGGGCCAACGTCCTGACTTTC. The chain joins TRBV12-3 or TRBV12-4 to TRBJ2-6; TRBD1 agrees at 7 bases. With V trimmed by 6 bases and J by 4 bases, 6 bases remained unmatched. The CDR3 covers 15 residues.

The V gene is TRBV6-1, the J gene TRBJ1-2; 8 nucleotides agree with TRBD1. The CDR3 has 15 amino acids. CDR1 and CDR2 (germline): MNHNS, SASEGT. The V segment lost 6 bases and the J segment 2 bases; nucleotides outside the gene matches: 8. CDR3 in DNA: TGTGCCAGCAGCCTCTCAGGGGGCCCGAACTATGGCTACACCTTC. Residues: CASSLSGGPNYGYTF.

The gene calls are TRBV12-3 or TRBV12-4 and TRBJ2-3; 8 bases are shared with TRBD2. J lost 9 bases, V lost 5 bases, and 10 bases had no gene match. This CDR3 has 14 amino acids. The CDR3 spells CASSISAGGRTQYF. CDR3 in DNA: TGTGCCAGCAGTATCTCTGCGGGGGGACGAACGCAGTATTTT.

This clonotype was counted many times. The chain combines TRBV27 with TRBJ2-2; D is uncertain. This CDR3 has 15 amino acids. Trimming removed 5 bases from V and 5 bases from J, with 15 bases in between. Germline-derived CDR1 and CDR2 are MNHEY and SMNVEV (reference sequence). CDR3 sequence: CASSQTRAGTGELFF. Written as DNA, the CDR3 is TGTGCCAGCAGTCAGACCAGAGCCGGGACCGGGGAGCTGTTTTTT.

This clonotype has more than one count but fewer than ten. The chain uses TRBV7-9 and TRBJ2-7; D is possibly TRBD1 or TRBD2 (5 bases each). Deletions cut 5 bases from V and 3 bases from J, with 11 bases between. CDR3 length: 13 residues. Germline V lookup: CDR1 SEHNR, CDR2 FQNEAQ (reference sequence). CDR3 nucleotide sequence: TGTGCCAGCAGCCAAGGGGAGCTCTACGAGCAGTACTTC. Its protein product is CASSQGELYEQYF.